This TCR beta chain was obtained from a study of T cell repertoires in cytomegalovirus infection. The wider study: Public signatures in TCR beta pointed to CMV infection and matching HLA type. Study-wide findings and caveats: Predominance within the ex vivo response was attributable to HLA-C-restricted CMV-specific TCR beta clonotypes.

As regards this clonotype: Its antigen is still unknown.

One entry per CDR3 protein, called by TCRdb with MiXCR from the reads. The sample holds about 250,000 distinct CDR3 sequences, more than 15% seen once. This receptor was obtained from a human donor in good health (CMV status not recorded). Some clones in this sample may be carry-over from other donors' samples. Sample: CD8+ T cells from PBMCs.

This CDR3 is CASSPRGRHTGELFF. CDR3 nucleotides: TGTGCCAGCAGCCCCAGGGGGCGTCACACCGGGGAGCTGTTTTTT. The gene calls are TRBV27 and TRBJ2-2; 8 nucleotides agree with TRBD1. The CDR3 loop spans 15 amino acids. After removal of 6 bases from V and 3 bases from J, the junction contained 6 bases not matched to a gene. The germline CDR1 and CDR2 sequences are MNHEY and SMNVEV (reference sequence).